This T cell receptor beta chain was identified in a study of early T cells in non-severe SARS-CoV-2 infection. TCRdb re-analysed the 5' RACE reads in MiXCR, keeping a single row per CDR3 protein. This table holds tens of thousands of distinct CDR3 sequences, 3.9% found once. The sample holds many counts of this clonotype. The TCR comes from an adult who was a healthcare worker with PCR-confirmed SARS-CoV-2 infection or an uninfected control (not recorded which). Sequenced: whole blood.

CDR3 residues: CASSAGTDTQYF. The CDR3 DNA follows: TGTGCCAGCAGTGCCGGTACAGATACGCAGTATTTT. The chain links TRBV6-4 to TRBJ2-3; D not resolved. The V and J ends lost 4 bases and 3 bases respectively, with 5 bases between them. The CDR3 covers 12 residues. Germline lookup yields CDR1 MRHNA and CDR2 SNTAGT.